Here is one TCR beta chain with its context. As yet, its antigen is unknown. Other DNA variants within this sample encode the same CDR3. Using immunoSEQ multiplex PCR, the repertoire was profiled, and TCRdb retains in-frame clones only, with some absent. Of about 1 million clones in the sample, more than 65% were seen once. These data are taken from a study of shared clonotypes between healthy human individuals. Whole-study results and caveats: Generation probabilities of non-shared clonotypes were lower (relative to those shared by all four donors). Sampling covered blood only; tissue repertoires likely differ. A handful of donors had roughly 5% of their naive CD4 clonotypes in common. Despite large depth, rarefaction showed incomplete sorted-subset sequencing.

J was trimmed by 0 bases and V by 4 bases; bases with no gene match: 1. CDR3 length: 14 residues. CDR1 and CDR2 (germline): MGHRA, YSYEKL. Input material: memory CD4+ T cells sorted from blood. Sample subset: CD45RA-negative fraction. The TCR originated in a man aged 18 to 30 in good health. This chain connects TRBV4-1 to TRBJ2-7; 9 positions agree with TRBD1. CDR3 residues: CASSLGQGSYEQYF. CDR3 sequence (DNA): TGCGCCAGCAGCCTGGGACAGGGCTCCTACGAGCAGTACTTC.